This T cell receptor (beta chain) was profiled in a study of T cell responses to AZD1222 COVID-19 vaccine. The CDR3 sequence is 13 residues long. V lost 4 bases, J lost 3 bases, and 12 bases lay in between. Germline values: CDR1 SQVTM, CDR2 ANQGSEA. The data were produced by immunoSEQ multiplex PCR, yet TCRdb's version contains in-frame clones alone and is incomplete. The sample includes 45,000 to 65,000 clones, 88% of them seen just once. Material: peripheral blood, obtained on day 0 of AZD1222 vaccination. This sequence was found in an adult in good health. The chain links TRBV29-1 to TRBJ1-1; no reliable D call. CDR3 in amino acids: CSVGGSTYTEAFF. DNA of the CDR3: TGCAGCGTTGGCGGCAGTACCTACACTGAAGCTTTCTTT.